The following is a T cell receptor (beta chain) sequence with its context. CDR1 and CDR2 (germline): MNHEY, SVGAGI. Trimming pared 5 bases from V and 1 base from J, leaving 11 bases between. This CDR3 spans 14 amino acids. This sample is drawn from a study of blood T cell repertoires in COVID-19. Study background: Samples taken during acute and convalescent COVID-19 were collected in the United States, Italy and Spain. From T cells, B-cell-depleted T cells, or PBMCs came the material, which was cDNA or gDNA.

The table came from immunoSEQ multiplex PCR; TCRdb's copy has only in-frame clones and leaves some out. Counted here are 200,000 to 250,000 clones, 75% to 90% occurring once; the ten biggest clones make up 2.2%. Sequencing used peripheral blood. The receptor was isolated from a man aged 30 to 39 who had recovered from COVID-19. The chain employs TRBV6-5 and TRBJ2-5, with no clear D. CDR3 bases: TGTGCCAGCAGTCAGCGCGACGGCCAAGAGACCCAGTACTTC. Its translation is CASSQRDGQETQYF.